Each of the 13 T cell receptor beta chains below was sequenced from the same sample in a study of spatial heterogeneity in lung cancer (dated by TCRdb to about 2019). The intended sense of this specimen's time point label: sample taken at primary tumor resection. For TCR sequencing, whole RNA was extracted from tumor and nontumor lung tissue, or from cryopreserved PBMC samples, and no cell sorting was done. Library generation was performed with 5' RACE. TCRdb shows the sequencer as NextSeq 500. Through fastp at Q25 and MiXCR, TCRdb rebuilt clones from the public reads, retaining in-frame beta chains. One record per CDR3 amino acid sequence lists the most common genes and DNA. This sample is represented by roughly 15,000 distinct CDR3 sequences; 7.9% of them were singletons. Roughly 32% of the sample is held by the ten biggest clonotypes. The sequenced sample was PBMCs, obtained at surgery. These receptors were collected from a female donor with early-stage non-small cell lung cancer.

This clonotype appeared a few times. The chain joins TRBV7-3 to TRBJ2-2, with 9 nucleotides matching TRBD2. This CDR3 has 17 residues. Germline lookup yields CDR1 SGHTA and CDR2 FQGTGA. With V trimmed by 1 base and J by 6 bases, 9 bases remained unmatched. CDR3 DNA sequence: TGTGCCAGCAGCTTAATTCCCGGGGTAGCGGGGGCCGGGGAGCTGTTTTTT. Protein: CASSLIPGVAGAGELFF. The full variable domain, with the rest looked up from reference TRBV7-3 and TRBJ2-2, is GAGVSQTPSNKVTEKGKYVELRCDPISGHTALYWYRQSLGQGPEFLIYFQGTGAADDSGLPNDRFFAVRPEGSVSTLKIQRTERGDSAVYLCASSLIPGVAGAGELFFGEGSRLTVL.

This clonotype came up many times. The chain combines TRBV3-1 with TRBJ2-1, with TRBD2 matching over 16 bases. With 7 bases clipped from V and 4 bases from J, the junction kept 4 bases outside the gene matches. The CDR3 extends over 16 amino acids. Germline V gives CDR1 LGHDT, CDR2 YNNKEL (reference sequence). In nucleotides, the CDR3 is TGTGCCAGCAAAGGGGGACTAGCGGGAGGGTACAATGAGCAGTTCTTC. Translating it yields CASKGGLAGGYNEQFF.

The V call is TRBV20-1, the J call TRBJ2-7; 7 nucleotides match TRBD2. Trimming took 2 bases from V and 2 from J; bases not matched to a gene: 9. CDR1 is DFQATT and CDR2 is SNEGSKA in the germline V gene (reference sequence). This CDR3 has 15 residues. The CDR3 DNA sequence: TGCAGTGCTAGATCGGCTTCGGGACTAACCTACGAGCAGTACTTC. This sequence encodes CSARSASGLTYEQYF.

This clonotype was picked up many times. The gene calls are TRBV6-2 or TRBV6-3 and TRBJ1-2; D gene unclear. The CDR3 runs to 18 residues. V dropped 7 bases and J dropped 7 bases, with 31 bases sitting between them. Germline assignment: CDR1 MNHEY and CDR2 SVGEGT. CDR3 amino acids: CASTRSGRLHGPTAGYTF. CDR3 DNA: TGTGCCAGCACCCGCTCCGGGCGGTTACACGGTCCGACGGCTGGCTACACCTTC.

The chain is built from TRBV12-3 or TRBV12-4 and TRBJ1-5; 10 bases fit TRBD1. V shed 7 bases and J 6 bases; nucleotides not matched to a gene: 6. CDR3 length: 14 residues. CDR3: CASTTGQGSQPQHF. The CDR3 coding sequence is TGTGCCAGCACTACGGGACAGGGGAGTCAGCCCCAGCATTTT.

This clonotype was seen at least ten times. J is TRBJ2-2 and V is TRBV5-1, with D maybe TRBD2 (6 bases). V dropped 8 bases and J dropped 0 bases, with 17 bases sitting between them. Looked up from germline, CDR1 is SGHRS and CDR2 is YFSETQ. This CDR3 is built from 16 residues. CDR3 DNA: TGCGCCAGTGGGATAAGAGGGACTCCGAACACCGGGGAGCTGTTTTTT. Amino acid sequence: CASGIRGTPNTGELFF.

This clonotype was seen repeatedly, ten times or more. The chain carries TRBV29-1 and TRBJ2-1; D is ambiguous. The V gene's germline CDR1 is SQVTM and CDR2 ANQGSEA. CDR3 length: 12 residues. The CDR3: CLGTTSYNEQFF. The CDR3 DNA reads TGCCTGGGAACTACCTCCTACAATGAGCAGTTCTTC.

This clonotype was recorded many times. The chain couples TRBV19 to TRBJ2-7, with TRBD1 identical over 10 bases. This CDR3 contains 16 residues. V gave up 6 bases and J gave up 4 bases; unmatched junction bases: 12. Germline values: CDR1 LNHDA, CDR2 SQIVND (reference sequence). In nucleotides, the CDR3 is TGTGCCAGTAGCGCGCGACGGACAGGGGGGCGGTACGAGCAGTACTTC. Its translation: CASSARRTGGRYEQYF.

This clonotype came up many times. This chain links TRBV14 with TRBJ2-3; D is uncertain. The ends were cut back, 0 bases at V and 0 bases at J, with 4 bases in the middle. The CDR3 is 14 residues long. Looked up from germline, CDR1 is SGHDN and CDR2 is FVKESK. The CDR3 loop reads CASSQDISTDTQYF. The CDR3 DNA reads TGTGCCAGCAGCCAAGATATCAGCACAGATACGCAGTATTTT.

At least ten counts were recorded for this clonotype. The chain has TRBV20-1 and TRBJ1-4, with TRBD1 matching over 7 bases. This CDR3 spans 14 amino acids. V lost 3 bases to trimming and J lost 13 bases; unmatched junction nucleotides: 14. The V gene's germline CDR1 is DFQATT and CDR2 SNEGSKA (reference sequence). CDR3 protein: CSARETGRSESLFF. CDR3 DNA: TGCAGTGCTAGGGAGACAGGGCGTAGTGAATCACTGTTTTTT.

Comment on this clonotype: Being one base from a much bigger clone, this may be a read error. The chain combines TRBV5-1 with TRBJ2-2; the D is unclear. Germline assignment: CDR1 SGHRS and CDR2 YFSETQ. The CDR3 is 12 residues long. DNA for the CDR3: TGCGCCAGCGGCTTTAACACCGGGGAGCTGTTTTTT. Translating it yields CASGFNTGELFF.

This clonotype showed up many times. The V call is TRBV7-2, the J call TRBJ1-2; D might be TRBD1 (6 bases). V lost 5 bases and J lost 7, with 14 bases in between. The CDR3 totals 13 residues. CDR1 is SGHTA, CDR2 FQGNSA, per germline. The CDR3 DNA sequence: TGTGCCAGCAGCCCGCAACAGGGCATTGGCTACACCTTC. Amino acids: CASSPQQGIGYTF. Looking up the rest from reference TRBV7-2 and TRBJ1-2 gives the full variable domain: GAGVSQSPSNKVTEKGKDVELRCDPISGHTALYWYRQSLGQGLEFLIYFQGNSAPDKSGLPSDRFSAERTGGSVSTLTIQRTQQEDSAVYLCASSPQQGIGYTFGSGTRLTVV.

This clonotype has at least ten counts. The chain recombines TRBV5-4 with TRBJ2-3; D is ambiguous. The CDR3 extends over 14 amino acids. Trimming removed 0 bases from V and 2 bases from J, with 7 bases in between. Per germline, CDR1 SGHNT and CDR2 YYREEE (reference sequence). CDR3 sequence reads: CASSLVGLTDTQYF. CDR3 bases: TGTGCCAGCAGCTTGGTCGGGCTCACAGATACGCAGTATTTT.